The rows below give T cell receptor beta chains drawn from one sample of a study of Ad26.COV2.S vaccination and SARS-CoV-2 variants. Clones were read by immunoSEQ multiplex PCR, and TCRdb kept only the in-frame ones, dropping some. The data show hundreds of thousands of clones, 75% to 95% seen once. The sequences come from peripheral blood, collected in a trial of Ad26.COV2.S vaccine versus placebo. These receptor sequences come from a person between 18 and 65 years old who received the Ad26.COV2.S COVID-19 vaccine or a placebo. Each CDR3 is given with its conserved first and last residue. The D gene is left open where the match is weak. The listing skips clone size in some rows; elsewhere it reads once, few, many or a size class.

.	TRBV11-2	.	TRBJ2-1	CASSPERVSGNEQFF	TGTGCCAGCAGCCCAGAAAGGGTCAGCGGAAATGAGCAGTTCTTC
.	TRBV4-3	.	TRBJ1-5	CASSQDTGRGQPQHF	TGCGCCAGCAGCCAAGATACTGGGAGAGGGCAGCCCCAGCATTTT
once	TRBV7-9	.	TRBJ2-7	CGRCHSSYEQYF	TGCGGTCGGTGCCATTCCTCCTACGAGCAGTACTTC
.	TRBV29-1	.	TRBJ2-3	CSVAGRVYTDTQYF	TGCAGCGTTGCGGGTCGGGTTTACACAGATACGCAGTATTTT
.	TRBV7-6	.	TRBJ2-5	CASSLLRGWLETQYF	TGTGCCAGCAGCTTACTCCGGGGCTGGTTGGAGACCCAGTACTTC
.	TRBV27	.	TRBJ2-7	CASSLWSGYEQYF	TGTGCCAGCAGTCTGTGGTCGGGTTACGAGCAGTACTTC
.	TRBV6-2/TRBV6-3	TRBD2	TRBJ2-6	CASSFLAGGPNGANVLTF	TGTGCCAGCAGTTTCCTAGCGGGAGGGCCTAATGGGGCCAACGTCCTGACTTTC
.	TRBV5-6	.	TRBJ1-2	CASRSAGINGYTF	TGTGCCAGCAGGAGCGCAGGGATCAATGGCTACACCTTC
few	TRBV6-2/TRBV6-3	.	TRBJ1-1	CASSYSSETVNTEAFF	TGTGCCAGCAGTTACTCTTCAGAGACGGTGAACACTGAAGCTTTCTTT
.	TRBV4-1	.	TRBJ2-5	CASSQVATADQETQYF	TGCGCCAGCAGCCAAGTGGCGACGGCCGACCAAGAGACCCAGTACTTC
.	TRBV30	.	TRBJ2-1	CAWRYSVSYNEQFF	TGTGCCTGGAGGTATAGTGTCTCCTACAATGAGCAGTTCTTC
.	TRBV18	.	TRBJ1-6	CASSPENSYNSPLHF	TGTGCCAGCTCACCTGAGAACTCCTATAATTCACCCCTCCACTTT
few	TRBV5-4	.	TRBJ1-5	CASSLGDNQPQHF	TGTGCCAGCAGCTTAGGGGACAATCAGCCCCAGCATTTT
.	TRBV28	TRBD2	TRBJ2-7	CASSFFSGGSSYEQYF	TGTGCCAGCAGTTTCTTTAGCGGGGGAAGCTCCTACGAGCAGTACTTC
.	TRBV19	.	TRBJ2-6	CASSSKSPAGANVLTF	TGTGCCAGTAGTTCCAAAAGTCCCGCTGGGGCCAACGTCCTGACTTTC
.	TRBV19	.	TRBJ1-5	CASRGPRGFLNQPQHF	TGTGCCAGTAGGGGGCCCAGGGGTTTCCTCAATCAGCCCCAGCATTTT
once	TRBV18	.	TRBJ1-3	CASSPLEGTGNTIYF	TGTGCCAGCTCACCGTTAGAGGGGACGGGAAACACCATATATTTT
.	TRBV5-4	TRBD1	TRBJ2-3	CASSIRGLGDTQYF	TGTGCCAGCAGCATCAGGGGGCTGGGAGATACGCAGTATTTT
few	TRBV7-2	TRBD2	TRBJ2-1	CASMLAGSYEQFF	TGTGCCAGCATGCTAGCGGGATCGTATGAGCAGTTCTTC
few	TRBV6-4	.	TRBJ2-5	CASSVSGGTQETQYF	TGTGCCAGCAGTGTGTCCGGAGGGACCCAAGAGACCCAGTACTTC
few	TRBV2	.	TRBJ1-1	CASSLRDTEAFF	TGTGCCAGCAGCCTCAGGGACACTGAAGCTTTCTTT
.	TRBV6-5	.	TRBJ2-2	CASSYSRTANTGELFF	TGTGCCAGCAGTTACTCGAGGACGGCGAACACCGGGGAGCTGTTTTTT
.	TRBV30	.	TRBJ1-5	CAWSVRGNSNQPQHF	TGTGCCTGGAGTGTACGAGGAAATAGCAATCAGCCCCAGCATTTT
.	TRBV5-1	TRBD2	TRBJ2-1	CASSLDLAGAANEQFF	TGCGCCAGCAGCTTGGATTTGGCGGGAGCGGCCAATGAGCAGTTCTTC
.	TRBV12-5	TRBD2	TRBJ2-2	CASGSRLAGMYSGELFF	TGTGCTAGTGGTTCTCGACTAGCGGGAATGTATTCCGGGGAGCTGTTTTTT
few	TRBV5-5	TRBD1	TRBJ2-7	CASSNNRDSSYEQYF	TGTGCCAGCAGCAACAACCGGGACAGCTCCTACGAGCAGTACTTC
.	TRBV15	.	TRBJ1-5	CATSRGGASNQPQHF	TGTGCCACCAGCAGAGGGGGGGCTAGCAATCAGCCCCAGCATTTT
once	TRBV5-5	.	TRBJ2-7	CASSLVQFSYEQYF	TGTGCCAGCAGCTTGGTACAGTTTTCCTACGAGCAGTACTTC
.	TRBV5-4	.	TRBJ2-2	CASRDSGKNTGELFF	TGTGCCAGCAGGGACAGTGGAAAGAACACCGGGGAGCTGTTTTTT
.	TRBV7-9	TRBD1	TRBJ2-3	CASSLGQGGSLGTDTQYF	TGTGCCAGCAGCTTAGGACAGGGGGGATCCCTTGGCACAGATACGCAGTATTTT
.	TRBV27	.	TRBJ2-7	CASSLRSGIRQYEQYF	TGTGCCAGCAGTTTAAGGTCCGGGATACGACAATACGAGCAGTACTTC
.	TRBV10-3	.	TRBJ2-5	CAISESSSTGQETQYF	TGTGCCATCAGTGAGTCCTCGTCGACAGGACAAGAGACCCAGTACTTC